Listed here are 28 T cell receptor beta chains from one sample, sequenced in a study of blood T cells in healthy people across ages. PCR was performed a second time for about 7 to 11 cycles using a sample-barcoded 5' primer and a J-beta primer mix. Using its own MiXCR run on the 5' RACE reads, TCRdb lists one record per CDR3 protein. This table has 750,000 to 950,000 distinct CDR3 sequences, 53% appearing once. The source material was blood. These receptors all come from a man older than 75 in good health.

The chain has TRBV27 and TRBJ2-4; 9 bases agree with TRBD1. CDR3 length equals 15 residues. V lost 6 bases to trimming and J lost 1 base; unmatched junction nucleotides: 4. Germline V CDR1 and CDR2: MNHEY, SMNVEV (reference sequence). CDR3 coding DNA: TGTGCCAGCAGCCCCGGGACAGGGGCCAAAAACATTCAGTACTTC. Its translation is CASSPGTGAKNIQYF.

This clonotype was counted between two and nine times. The chain uses TRBV12-5 and TRBJ2-5; tentatively, D is TRBD1 (5 bases). Looked up from germline, CDR1 is LGHNT and CDR2 is FRNRAP. The CDR3 totals 15 residues. V was pared by 11 bases and J by 5 bases, with 24 bases between. In nucleotides, the CDR3 is TGTGCTCCGGTCAGGGAACAAGGCATGGGGGAGACCCAGTACTTC. It specifies CAPVREQGMGETQYF.

The V call is TRBV6-5, the J call TRBJ2-1; 12 nucleotides agree with TRBD2. Per germline, CDR1 MNHEY and CDR2 SVGAGI. Trimming cost V 8 bases and J 9 bases; bases outside gene matches: 11. The CDR3 is 15 amino acids. The CDR3, as DNA: TGTGCCAGCTTTCCTCTAGCGGGAGGGCCGGGTGAGCAGTTCTTC. It specifies CASFPLAGGPGEQFF.

This chain joins TRBV7-9 and TRBJ2-3; the D gene is possibly TRBD2 (6 bases). The germline CDR1 and CDR2 sequences are SEHNR and FQNEAQ (reference sequence). The CDR3 is made up of 16 amino acids. Trimming cost V 5 bases and J 14 bases, with 29 bases left between them. In DNA form, the CDR3 reads TGTGCCAGCAGCCCCCAGGGCGGGGATCGTAACAGATACGCGTATTTT. Translating gives CASSPQGGDRNRYAYF.

The V call is TRBV20-1, the J call TRBJ1-4; 7 bases are shared with TRBD1. The CDR3 is 13 amino acids. CDR1 is DFQATT, CDR2 SNEGSKA, per germline (reference sequence). V lost 6 bases, J lost 8 bases, and 9 bases stayed unmatched. CDR3 coding DNA: TGCAGTGCCTCGACAGGGCTGGGAGAAAAACTGTTTTTT. Translated: CSASTGLGEKLFF.

This clonotype was seen more than once but under ten times. The gene calls are TRBV15 and TRBJ2-5; 9 bases match TRBD1. V lost 1 base and J lost 5; bases outside the gene matches: 5. Germline loops: CDR1 LNHNV, CDR2 YYDKDF (reference sequence). The CDR3 length is 15 residues. The CDR3 DNA follows: TGTGCCACCAGCAGAGCGGGGACAGGGATGGAGACCCAGTACTTC. Protein: CATSRAGTGMETQYF.

This chain uses TRBV20-1 with TRBJ1-5, with TRBD1 matching over 8 bases. Germline values: CDR1 DFQATT, CDR2 SNEGSKA (reference sequence). After removal of 3 bases from V and 3 bases from J, the junction contained 7 bases not matched to a gene. The CDR3 sequence is 15 residues long. In DNA form, the CDR3 reads TGCAGTGCTAGGGACAGGGACATATACAATCAGCCCCAGCATTTT. It encodes CSARDRDIYNQPQHF.

J is TRBJ2-7 and V is TRBV20-1; a possible D gene is TRBD1 (8 bases). The germline V gene has CDR1 DFQATT and CDR2 SNEGSKA (reference sequence). The CDR3 extends over 14 amino acids. V lost 5 bases and J lost 2, with 16 bases in between. The CDR3 DNA sequence: TGCAGTGCTCAGGGGGCTAGCGGAGCCTACGAGCAGTACTTC. This sequence encodes CSAQGASGAYEQYF.

This clonotype was found a few times. The rearrangement joins TRBV4-2 to TRBJ2-5; 7 nucleotides match TRBD2. Germline V gene lookup returns CDR1 LGHNA and CDR2 YNFKEQ. V gave up 3 bases and J gave up 5 bases; unmatched junction bases: 9. The CDR3 has 15 residues. Here the CDR3 DNA reads TGTGCCAGCAGCCAGGCCAAAGCGGGAAGTGAGACCCAGTACTTC. Translation gives CASSQAKAGSETQYF.

This sequence joins TRBV7-3 and TRBJ2-3, with D possibly matching TRBD2 (5 bases). CDR1 and CDR2 from the germline V gene are SGHTA and FQGTGA. V was shortened by 2 bases and J by 11 bases, with 11 bases between the two germline ends. CDR3 length: 12 amino acids. In DNA form, the CDR3 reads TGTGCCAGCAGCTTAGGGAGTGGGGTGCAGTATTTT. It is translated as CASSLGSGVQYF.

This clonotype appeared a few times. The gene calls are TRBV20-1 and TRBJ2-6, with 9 bases that match TRBD1. Germline assignment: CDR1 DFQATT and CDR2 SNEGSKA (reference sequence). The CDR3 length is 13 residues. V shed 0 bases, J shed 11 bases, and the junction held 2 bases outside the gene matches. CDR3 residues: CSARDTGGHVLTF. DNA of the CDR3: TGCAGTGCTAGAGATACAGGGGGCCACGTCCTGACTTTC.

This chain connects TRBV10-3 to TRBJ2-4, with 7 bases aligning to TRBD2. V shed 2 bases, J shed 13 bases, and the junction held 17 bases outside the gene matches. Germline V lookup: CDR1 ENHRY, CDR2 SYGVKD. This CDR3 spans 16 amino acids. CDR3 sequence reads: CAISELVSGTFGEQYF. The CDR3 DNA is TGTGCCATCAGTGAGCTCGTAAGCGGGACCTTTGGGGAGCAGTACTTC.

CDR3 bases: TGTGCCAGTATAGTGGCGGGACGAGCGGTTGGGGAGACCCAGTACTTC. Its translation is CASIVAGRAVGETQYF. V usage is TRBV6-1 and J usage is TRBJ2-7; possibly TRBD2 for D (6 bases). The tail of the sequence fits TRBJ2-5 better, so the J call may be wrong. The CDR3 length is 16 residues. Germline V gene lookup returns CDR1 MNHNS and CDR2 SASEGT.

The rearrangement links TRBV27 to TRBJ2-3, with 9 nucleotides matching TRBD2. Germline CDR1 and CDR2: MNHEY and SMNVEV (reference sequence). V shed 3 bases and J 2 bases; nucleotides not matched to a gene: 3. The CDR3 length is 15 residues. CDR3 region: CASSFLAGATDTQYF. In DNA, the CDR3 is TGTGCCAGCAGTTTTTTAGCGGGAGCCACAGATACGCAGTATTTT.

This chain connects TRBV20-1 to TRBJ1-2; the D gene is possibly TRBD1 (6 bases). Trimming removed 2 bases from V and 2 bases from J, with 9 bases in between. Germline V gene sequence: CDR1 DFQATT, CDR2 SNEGSKA (reference sequence). The CDR3 is made up of 13 amino acids. CDR3 sequence reads: CSARWGANYGYTF. Written as DNA, the CDR3 is TGCAGTGCTAGATGGGGGGCAAACTATGGCTACACCTTC.

CDR3 sequence (DNA): TGTGCCAGCAGCAACAGAGAGGGTTATACTGAAGCTTTCTTT. Protein: CASSNREGYTEAFF. The chain is built from TRBV5-5 and TRBJ1-1; D gene uncertain. The CDR3 extends over 14 amino acids. Germline V gives CDR1 SGHKS, CDR2 YYEKEE (reference sequence). The V end was cut by 4 bases, the J end by 5 bases, with 15 bases between.

This clonotype showed up just a few times. The rearrangement joins TRBV20-1 to TRBJ2-3; D ambiguous. V shed 2 bases and J shed 2 bases, with 5 bases lying between them. Germline V lookup: CDR1 DFQATT, CDR2 SNEGSKA (reference sequence). The CDR3 sequence is 12 residues long. In DNA, the CDR3 is TGCAGTGCTAGACAGCCCACAGATACGCAGTATTTT. Amino acids: CSARQPTDTQYF.

Concerning this clonotype itself: It is likely a read error, because the conserved phenylalanine at the end of the CDR3 is missing. The chain employs TRBV30 and TRBJ2-7; D not certain. V was cut by 7 bases and J by 9 bases, with 7 bases left in between. Germline CDR1 reads GTSNPN; CDR2 reads SVGIG (reference sequence). CDR3 size: 8 residues. As DNA, the CDR3 is TGTGCCTCCAAAAGGCAGTACAAT. This gives the protein CASKRQYN.

This clonotype was counted a few times. This chain links TRBV6-5 with TRBJ1-1, with TRBD1 matching over 7 bases. CDR3 length: 16 residues. Trimming took 4 bases from V and 2 from J; bases not matched to a gene: 10. Per germline, CDR1 MNHEY and CDR2 SVGAGI. The CDR3, as DNA: TGTGCCAGCAGTTCCCGACAGGGAACGACCAACACTGAAGCTTTCTTT. It translates to CASSSRQGTTNTEAFF.

The V call is TRBV20-1, the J call TRBJ2-3; the match to TRBD1 covers 12 bases. The CDR3 length is 18 residues. Unmatched junction bases numbered 12, after V lost 0 bases and J lost 5 bases. Germline CDR1 and CDR2: DFQATT and SNEGSKA (reference sequence). The CDR3 region is CSARDPGTGGSGVDTQYF. Written as DNA, the CDR3 is TGCAGTGCTAGAGATCCCGGGACAGGGGGCTCGGGTGTAGATACGCAGTATTTT.

This clonotype came up a few times. The chain links TRBV20-1 to TRBJ2-7; D gene uncertain. This CDR3 contains 11 residues. Trimming removed 5 bases at V and 3 bases at J, with 8 bases between. CDR1 DFQATT and CDR2 SNEGSKA come from the germline V gene (reference sequence). In DNA, the CDR3 is TGCAGTGCTCACGACAACTACGAGCAGTACTTC. This sequence encodes CSAHDNYEQYF.

The V call is TRBV6-1, the J call TRBJ2-1, with 15 bases aligning to TRBD2. The junction had 7 bases not matched to a gene; V was cut back by 7 bases and J by 0 bases. This CDR3 comprises 18 residues. Per the germline V gene, CDR1 is MNHNS and CDR2 is SASEGT. CDR3 nucleotide sequence: TGTGCCAGCAAGGGACTAGCGGGAGGATCTGGCTCCTACAATGAGCAGTTCTTC. It specifies CASKGLAGGSGSYNEQFF.

The chain recombines TRBV6-5 with TRBJ1-2, with D perhaps matching TRBD1 (6 bases). With 3 bases removed from V and 3 bases from J, the gap between germline ends came to 14 bases. Germline assignment: CDR1 MNHEY and CDR2 SVGAGI. The CDR3 sequence is 15 residues long. The CDR3 DNA follows: TGTGCCAGCAGTTATGGGGGGGGCGGAGACTATGGCTACACCTTC. It is translated as CASSYGGGGDYGYTF.

This chain joins TRBV29-1 and TRBJ2-3; possibly TRBD1 or TRBD2 for D (5 bases each). This CDR3 is 13 amino acids long. Germline assignment: CDR1 SQVTM and CDR2 ANQGSEA. V gave up 4 bases and J gave up 14 bases, with 22 bases separating them. The CDR3 DNA sequence: TGCAGCGTTGTAACAGGACTGCACAGAGACGCGTATTTT. This codes for CSVVTGLHRDAYF.

The CDR3 bases are TGTGCCAGCAGCTTAGAAGGGTTAGACAATGAGCAGTTCTTC. It encodes CASSLEGLDNEQFF. The J gene is TRBJ2-1, the V gene TRBV7-2; D not certain. CDR1 is SGHTA, CDR2 FQGNSA, per germline. This CDR3 comprises 14 residues. V was trimmed by 1 base and J by 5 bases, leaving 9 bases between them.

J is TRBJ1-2 and V is TRBV6-1; a weak D match, TRBD1 (5 bases). CDR1 is MNHNS and CDR2 is SASEGT in the germline V gene. The CDR3 loop spans 13 amino acids. The V end lost 8 bases, the J end lost 2 bases, and 12 bases lay between the germline ends. The CDR3 spells CASPQGTNYGYTF. The DNA for the CDR3 is TGTGCCAGCCCGCAGGGAACCAACTATGGCTACACCTTC.

DNA for the CDR3: TGTGCCAGCAGCTTGCAAGATCCTGATACGCAGTATTTT. It translates to CASSLQDPDTQYF. V gene TRBV7-3 combines with J gene TRBJ2-3; D unresolved. Trimming took 3 bases from V and 6 from J, leaving 10 bases between them. Germline CDR1 SGHTA, CDR2 FQGTGA. This CDR3 spans 13 amino acids.

This clonotype has just a few counts. V and J are TRBV27 and TRBJ2-7; D perhaps matches TRBD2 (6 bases). Germline values: CDR1 MNHEY, CDR2 SMNVEV (reference sequence). V was pared by 4 bases and J by 1 base, with 17 bases between. This CDR3 has 16 amino acids. CDR3 sequence: CASSSPRGKGSYEQYF. For the CDR3, the DNA is TGTGCCAGCAGTTCGCCCCGGGGGAAGGGGTCCTACGAGCAGTACTTC.